Listed below are T cell receptor beta chains from one sample, sequenced in a study of T cells after yellow fever vaccination. MiXCR, run by TCRdb on the 5' RACE reads, gives a single entry per CDR3 protein. The sample carries approximately 510,000 distinct CDR3 sequences, 21% recorded once. This specimen was PBMCs, taken roughly 23 days after the first yellow fever vaccination. The receptor set was obtained from a young man who received the YFV17D yellow fever vaccine. The CDR3 runs from the conserved cysteine through the conserved F or W. D genes are given only for firm matches. For some rows the clone size is stated as once, few or many, or as a class when expanded; others skip it.

>.|TRBJ2-3|.|TRBV5-1
TGCGCCAGCAGCTTGGATCGCAGGGAGGCAGATACGCAGTATTTT
CASSLDRREADTQYF
>few|TRBJ1-2|.|TRBV27
TGTGCCAGCAGTTTCCGTCAGAGGGGTAACTATGGCTACACCTTC
CASSFRQRGNYGYTF
>few|TRBJ2-7|TRBD1|TRBV27
TGTGCCAGCAGCCGGGACAGCCTCTACGAGCAGTACTTC
CASSRDSLYEQYF
>many|TRBJ2-2|.|TRBV15
TGTGCCACCAGCAGGAGCGGGTCTATCACCGGGGAGCTGTTTTTT
CATSRSGSITGELFF
>.|TRBJ1-1|.|TRBV2
TGTGCCAGCAGTGAGGTAGCAGGGTCGGCCACTGAAGCTTTCTTT
CASSEVAGSATEAFF
>many|TRBJ1-3|TRBD1|TRBV12-3/TRBV12-4
TGTGCCAGCAGTTTACAGGGGGCGGGTGGAAACACCATATATTTT
CASSLQGAGGNTIYF
>.|TRBJ1-1|.|TRBV20-1
TGCAGTGCTAGAATGGGAGGGTACGGTACTTTCTTT
CSARMGGYGTFF
>.|TRBJ1-2|.|TRBV3-1
TGTGCCAGCAGCCAAGATACGCCAGCCTCTAACTATGGCTACACCTTC
CASSQDTPASNYGYTF
>few|TRBJ2-2|.|TRBV7-9
TGTGCCAGCAGCTTCCGGTCCCAGAACACCGGGGAGCTGTTTTTT
CASSFRSQNTGELFF
>few|TRBJ1-3|.|TRBV20-1
TGCAGTGCTAGAGACCCCCTGAAAGCTGGAAACACCATATATTTT
CSARDPLKAGNTIYF
>.|TRBJ1-1|.|TRBV19
TGTGCCAGTACCGATCGGTGGAGTGAAGCTTTCTTT
CASTDRWSEAFF
>few|TRBJ1-1|.|TRBV7-9
TGTGCCAGCAGCTTCGTCAGGGTTTCACCCGAAGCTTTCTTT
CASSFVRVSPEAFF
>.|TRBJ2-5|TRBD1|TRBV4-1
TGCGCCAGCTCTGCCGGGACAGGGTCCTTAGAGACCCAGTACTTC
CASSAGTGSLETQYF
>few|TRBJ1-1|.|TRBV7-2
TGTGCCAGCAGCTTAGTTGGATTCATGAACACTGAAGCTTTCTTT
CASSLVGFMNTEAFF
>few|TRBJ2-7|.|TRBV7-2
TGTGCCAGCAGCTCCCCCCGACTGACAGCTCAGCCATACTTC
CASSSPRLTAQPYF
>few|TRBJ2-5|TRBD1|TRBV20-1
TGCAGTGCTAGAGTAGGGGGCCGGGAGACCCAGTACTTC
CSARVGGRETQYF
>.|TRBJ1-2|TRBD1|TRBV29-1
TGCAGCGGCGGACAGGGGCCTACGTCCTACACCTTC
CSGGQGPTSYTF
>.|TRBJ2-1|TRBD1|TRBV5-4
TGTGCCAGCAGCTACGGGACAGGGGATCCCAGGTACGAATACAATGAGCAGTTCTTC
CASSYGTGDPRYEYNEQFF
>.|TRBJ1-3|.|TRBV5-1
TGCGCCAGCAGCCGGGACGGTGTCGACTCTGGAAACACCATATATTTT
CASSRDGVDSGNTIYF
>.|TRBJ1-1|.|TRBV7-9
TGTGCCAGCAGCCTCCAACAGCGTAACACTGAAGCTTTCTTT
CASSLQQRNTEAFF
>.|TRBJ2-5|TRBD1|TRBV7-2
TGTGCCAACAGCAATACCGGGACAGGGAAAGAGACCCAGTACTTC
CANSNTGTGKETQYF
>few|TRBJ2-2|.|TRBV7-2
TGTGCCAGCAGCCCTATTTTTGGAGAGGTGGGCGCCGGGGAGCTGTTTTTT
CASSPIFGEVGAGELFF
>.|TRBJ2-5|.|TRBV6-2/TRBV6-3
TGTGCCAGCAGCCCTCGACTCACCCCCCAAGAGACCCAGTACTTC
CASSPRLTPQETQYF
>few|TRBJ1-2|.|TRBV11-2
TGTGCCAGCAGGCGAATACTAGGGCTTGGCTACACCTTC
CASRRILGLGYTF
>.|TRBJ2-7|TRBD1|TRBV12-3/TRBV12-4
TGTGCCAGCAGTCCTCTCTGGGACAGGAACCCCTACGAGCAGTACTTC
CASSPLWDRNPYEQYF
>.|TRBJ2-6|TRBD1|TRBV18
TGTGCCAGCTCAAAGGGACAGGGGGCATCTGGGGCCAACGTCCTGACTTTC
CASSKGQGASGANVLTF
>.|TRBJ2-1|TRBD1|TRBV24-1
TGTGCCACCAGTGGGGGACAGGATTACTACAATGAGCAGTTCTTC
CATSGGQDYYNEQFF
>.|TRBJ2-3|.|TRBV15
TGTGCCACCACCTTTCAGGGGACCCCCACAGATACGCAGTATTTT
CATTFQGTPTDTQYF
>.|TRBJ1-5|.|TRBV7-2
TGTGCCAGCAGCGCCAATAGGGGAGAGCAGCCCCAGCATTTT
CASSANRGEQPQHF
>.|TRBJ2-7|.|TRBV7-8
TGTGCCAGCAGCTCAGGAGATCCGAGCTCCTACGAGCAGTACTTC
CASSSGDPSSYEQYF
>.|TRBJ2-2|.|TRBV5-1
TGCGCCAGCAACCGGCATACATACACCGGGGAGCTGTTTTTT
CASNRHTYTGELFF
>.|TRBJ2-1|TRBD2|TRBV15
TGTGCCACCAGCAGCGGGGGGTCCTACAATGAGCAGTTCTTC
CATSSGGSYNEQFF
>many|TRBJ2-1|TRBD2|TRBV5-1
TGCGCCAGCAGGGACGGGACTAGCGGCCTCAATGAGCAGTTCTTC
CASRDGTSGLNEQFF
>few|TRBJ2-2|.|TRBV6-2/TRBV6-3
TGTGCCAGCAGCTTAGTTTACACCGGGGAGCTGTTTTTT
CASSLVYTGELFF
>.|TRBJ2-5|.|TRBV12-3/TRBV12-4
TGTGCCAGTATGAACCGGCCTTCCCAAGAGACCCAGTACTTC
CASMNRPSQETQYF
>.|TRBJ1-1|TRBD1|TRBV7-9
TGTGCCAGCAGCTTAGGGCAGGGGGCAGGTCGCGGCACTGAAGCTTTCTTT
CASSLGQGAGRGTEAFF
>few|TRBJ2-1|.|TRBV5-1
TGCGCCAGCAGCTTGTATCGGGGGAGCTCCTACAATGAGCAGTTCTTC
CASSLYRGSSYNEQFF
>.|TRBJ2-1|TRBD1|TRBV6-5
TGTGCCAGCAGTTACTCGGGACAGGGGGCCCATGAGCAGTTCTTC
CASSYSGQGAHEQFF
>.|TRBJ2-5|.|TRBV7-9
TGTGCCAGCAGCTCATTACTACCCACCGTGGGAGAGACCCAGTACTTC
CASSSLLPTVGETQYF
>many|TRBJ2-5|.|TRBV9
TGTGCCAGCAGCGTACAGGACTCCGGGGGAGAGACCCAGTACTTC
CASSVQDSGGETQYF
>.|TRBJ2-2|TRBD2|TRBV7-2
TGTGCCAGCAGCTTAGTAGTTCGGGGGGCGAACACCGGGGAGCTGTTTTTT
CASSLVVRGANTGELFF
>few|TRBJ2-2|TRBD2|TRBV9
TGTGCCAGCAGCCCCCACGGGAGGGATGAAATAACCGGGGAGCTGTTTTTT
CASSPHGRDEITGELFF
>few|TRBJ1-1|.|TRBV4-3
TGCGCCAGCAGCCAAGATTATGGGGGATTTAACACTGAAGCTTTCTTT
CASSQDYGGFNTEAFF
>.|TRBJ1-1|TRBD1|TRBV29-1
TGCAGCGTTGAGCGGGACAGGAACACTGAAGCTTTCTTT
CSVERDRNTEAFF
>.|TRBJ1-3|.|TRBV3-1
TGTGCCAGCAGCCAGGATGAGCTTCTCTGGAGCTCTGGAAACACCATATATTTT
CASSQDELLWSSGNTIYF